This T cell receptor (beta chain) was sequenced in a study of blood T cell repertoires in COVID-19. The overall study: COVID-19 samples collected from the United States, Italy and Spain covered acute and convalescent phases. T cells, B-cell-depleted T cells, or PBMCs provided the cDNA or gDNA that served as material.

V trimming: 8 bases; J trimming: 3 bases; junction bases outside the gene matches: 6. The CDR3 covers 13 residues. Per the study methods: From reference gene primer amplification, estimates of nucleated cell counts were derived. Some clones are missing from TCRdb's copy, which holds only in-frame ones; the method was immunoSEQ multiplex PCR. V and J calls and clone size are as listed in that table; D and trimming were resolved from the DNA. The top ten hold under 0.6% of the sample, which has approximately 93,000 clones, around 88% seen once. J is TRBJ1-1 and V is TRBV12-3 or TRBV12-4, with 7 bases that match TRBD1. The clonotype comes from a man in his 60s with acute or convalescent COVID-19. The source material was peripheral blood. The CDR3 DNA follows: TGTGCCAGCGGGAACAGGGGACACACTGAAGCTTTCTTT. This gives the protein CASGNRGHTEAFF.